This T cell receptor beta chain was identified in a study of blood T cell repertoires in COVID-19. About the research overall: The United States, Italy and Spain were the sources of the acute and convalescent COVID-19 samples.

Original processing methods: Reference gene primer amplification gave estimated nucleated cell counts. The table came from immunoSEQ multiplex PCR; TCRdb's copy has only in-frame clones and leaves some out. The V and J calls and clone size were taken over from that table, and D and trimming were inferred from the DNA. The table has 80,000 or so clones, roughly 82% seen once. The CDR3 consists of 16 residues. The specimen was peripheral blood. The chain employs TRBV21-1 and TRBJ2-7; the table's D call, TRBD1, was not checked against the DNA. TRBV21-1 is shown as a pseudogene. This sequence originates from a human donor in a cohort sampled during active COVID-19. The chain's CDR3 is CASSEKDRGDSYEQYF. In DNA form, the CDR3 reads TGTGCCAGCAGCGAAAAGGACAGGGGGGACTCCTACGAGCAGTACTTC.